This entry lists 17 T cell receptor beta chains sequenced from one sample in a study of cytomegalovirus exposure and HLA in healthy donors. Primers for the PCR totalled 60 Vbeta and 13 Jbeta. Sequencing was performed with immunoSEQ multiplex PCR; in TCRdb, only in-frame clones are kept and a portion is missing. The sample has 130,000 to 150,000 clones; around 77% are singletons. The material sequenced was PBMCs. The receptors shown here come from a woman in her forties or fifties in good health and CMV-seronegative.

CDR3 nucleotides: TGTGCCAGCAGCTTCGTACTATCCTACGAGCAGTACTTC. Protein product: CASSFVLSYEQYF. This chain links TRBV11-2 with TRBJ2-7; D uncertain. The CDR3 is 13 amino acids. V dropped 3 bases and J dropped 1 base, with 7 bases sitting between them. Germline-derived CDR1 and CDR2 are SGHAT and FQNNGV.

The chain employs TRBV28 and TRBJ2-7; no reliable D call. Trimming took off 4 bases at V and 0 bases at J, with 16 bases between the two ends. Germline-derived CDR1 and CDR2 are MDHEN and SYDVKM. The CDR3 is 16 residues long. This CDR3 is CASSSSRLPSSYEQYF. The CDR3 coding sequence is TGTGCCAGCAGTTCTTCAAGACTCCCGAGCTCCTACGAGCAGTACTTC.

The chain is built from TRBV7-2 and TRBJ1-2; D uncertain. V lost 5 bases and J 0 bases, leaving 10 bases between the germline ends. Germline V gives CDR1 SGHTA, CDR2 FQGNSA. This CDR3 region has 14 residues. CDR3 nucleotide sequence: TGTGCCAGCAGCGCGACAAACGCTAACTATGGCTACACCTTC. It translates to CASSATNANYGYTF.

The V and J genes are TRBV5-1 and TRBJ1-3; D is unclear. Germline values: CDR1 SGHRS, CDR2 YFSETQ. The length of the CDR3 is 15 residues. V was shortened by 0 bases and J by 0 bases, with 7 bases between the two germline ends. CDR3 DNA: TGCGCCAGCAGCTTGGATCGAGACTCTGGAAACACCATATATTTT. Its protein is CASSLDRDSGNTIYF.

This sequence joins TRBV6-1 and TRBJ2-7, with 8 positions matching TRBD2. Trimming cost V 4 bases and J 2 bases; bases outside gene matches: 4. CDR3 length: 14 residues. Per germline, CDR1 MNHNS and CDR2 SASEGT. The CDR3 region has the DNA TGTGCCAGCAGTGGGGGGACTAGAACCTACGAGCAGTACTTC. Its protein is CASSGGTRTYEQYF.

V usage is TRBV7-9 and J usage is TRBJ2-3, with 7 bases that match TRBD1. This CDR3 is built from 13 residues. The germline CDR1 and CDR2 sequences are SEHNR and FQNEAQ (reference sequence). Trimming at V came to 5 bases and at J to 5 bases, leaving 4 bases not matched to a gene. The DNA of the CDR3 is TGTGCCAGCAGCATACAGGGGCAAGATACGCAGTATTTT. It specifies CASSIQGQDTQYF.

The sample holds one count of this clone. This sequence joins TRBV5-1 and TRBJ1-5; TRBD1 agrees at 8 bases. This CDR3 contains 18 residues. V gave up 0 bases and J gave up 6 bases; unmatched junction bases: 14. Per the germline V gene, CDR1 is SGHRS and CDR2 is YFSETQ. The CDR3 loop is CASSLAVRQGMVAQPQHF. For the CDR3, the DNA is TGCGCCAGCAGCTTGGCCGTTAGACAGGGGATGGTAGCTCAGCCCCAGCATTTT.

CDR3 DNA sequence: TGTGCCAGCAGAAAAAGGGGTAACAATCAGCCCCAGCATTTT. Translation gives CASRKRGNNQPQHF. The chain recombines TRBV6-5 with TRBJ1-5; TRBD1 might be the D (5 bases). Germline lookup yields CDR1 MNHEY and CDR2 SVGAGI. The CDR3 contains 14 residues. Trimming shortened V by 6 bases and J by 3 bases, and 12 bases separated the two germline ends.

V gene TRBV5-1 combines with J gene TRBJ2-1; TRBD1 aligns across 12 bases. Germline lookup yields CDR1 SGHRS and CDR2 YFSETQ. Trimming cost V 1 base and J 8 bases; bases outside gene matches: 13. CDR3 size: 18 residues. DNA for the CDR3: TGCGCCAGCAGCTTGTTCCCACCGGGACAGGGGGCTTGGGATGAGCAGTTCTTC. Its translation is CASSLFPPGQGAWDEQFF.

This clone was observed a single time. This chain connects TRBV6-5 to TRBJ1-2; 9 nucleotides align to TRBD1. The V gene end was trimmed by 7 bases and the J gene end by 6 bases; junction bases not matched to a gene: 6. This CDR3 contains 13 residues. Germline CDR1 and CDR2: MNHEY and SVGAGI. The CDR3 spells CASTAGQGDGYTF. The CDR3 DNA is TGTGCCAGCACCGCGGGACAGGGAGATGGCTACACCTTC.

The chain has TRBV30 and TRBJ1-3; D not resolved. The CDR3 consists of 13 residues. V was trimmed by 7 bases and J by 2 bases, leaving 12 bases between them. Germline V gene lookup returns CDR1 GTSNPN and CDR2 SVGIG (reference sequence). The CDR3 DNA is TGTGCCTACTCGGTACTGGCTGGAAACACCATATATTTT. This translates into CAYSVLAGNTIYF. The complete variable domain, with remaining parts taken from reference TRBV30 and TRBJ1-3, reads SQTIHQWPATLVQPVGSPLSLECTVEGTSNPNLYWYRQAAGRGLQLLFYSVGIGQISSEVPQNLSASRPQDRQFILSSKKLLLSDSGFYLCAYSVLAGNTIYFGEGSWLTVV.

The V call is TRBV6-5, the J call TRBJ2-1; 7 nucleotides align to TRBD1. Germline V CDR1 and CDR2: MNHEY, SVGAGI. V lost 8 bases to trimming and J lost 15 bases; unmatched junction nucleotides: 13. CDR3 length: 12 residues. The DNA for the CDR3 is TGTGCCAGCGGGATTAACAGGGGACGCGTGTTCTTC. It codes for CASGINRGRVFF.

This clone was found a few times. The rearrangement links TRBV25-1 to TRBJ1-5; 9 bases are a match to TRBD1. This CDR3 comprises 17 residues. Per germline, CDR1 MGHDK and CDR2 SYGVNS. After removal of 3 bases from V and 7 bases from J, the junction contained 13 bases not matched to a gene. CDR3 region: CASSEEDTGTGWQPQHF. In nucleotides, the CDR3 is TGTGCCAGCAGTGAGGAGGATACCGGGACAGGGTGGCAGCCCCAGCATTTT.

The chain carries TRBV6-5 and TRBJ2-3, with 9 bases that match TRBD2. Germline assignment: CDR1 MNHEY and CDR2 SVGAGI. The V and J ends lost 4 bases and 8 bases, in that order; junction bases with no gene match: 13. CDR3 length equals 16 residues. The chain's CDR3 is CASSSKRGDQIGTQYF. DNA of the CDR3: TGTGCCAGCAGTTCGAAGCGGGGGGACCAGATCGGTACGCAGTATTTT.

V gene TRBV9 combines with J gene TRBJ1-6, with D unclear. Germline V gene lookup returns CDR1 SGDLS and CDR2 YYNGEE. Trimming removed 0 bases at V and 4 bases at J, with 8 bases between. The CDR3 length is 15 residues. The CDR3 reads CASSVGSSYNSPLHF. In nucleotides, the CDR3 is TGTGCCAGCAGCGTAGGCAGTTCATATAATTCACCCCTCCACTTT.

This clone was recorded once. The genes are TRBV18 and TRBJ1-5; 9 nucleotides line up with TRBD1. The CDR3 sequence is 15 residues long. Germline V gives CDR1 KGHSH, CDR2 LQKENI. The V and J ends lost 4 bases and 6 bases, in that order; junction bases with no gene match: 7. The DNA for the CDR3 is TGTGCCAGCTCACGGGACAGGGAAGAGGGTCAGCCCCAGCATTTT. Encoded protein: CASSRDREEGQPQHF.

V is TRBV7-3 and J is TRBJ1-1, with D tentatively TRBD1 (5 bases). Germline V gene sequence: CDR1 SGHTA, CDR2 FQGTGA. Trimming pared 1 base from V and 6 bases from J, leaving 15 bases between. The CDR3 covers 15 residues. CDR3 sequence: CASSLIGGDRAEAFF. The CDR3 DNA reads TGTGCCAGCAGCTTAATCGGGGGAGATCGGGCTGAAGCTTTCTTT.